Shown below are 25 T cell receptor beta chains from a single sample sequenced in a study of cytomegalovirus exposure and HLA in healthy donors. Measured with immunoSEQ multiplex PCR; TCRdb has only the in-frame clones, and not every one. Of more than 85,000 clones detected, around 89% appear once; the ten largest clones hold 1.4%. The specimen sequenced was PBMCs. These receptor sequences come from a woman aged 25 to 39 in good health and CMV-seropositive.

The sample holds one count of this clone. Other DNA sequences from this sample encode an identical CDR3 as well. The V and J genes are TRBV20-1 and TRBJ2-7; 9 bases align to TRBD1. The trim removed 6 bases at V and 6 bases at J, leaving 3 bases unmatched. Germline lookup yields CDR1 DFQATT and CDR2 SNEGSKA (reference sequence). This CDR3 is 11 amino acids long. The CDR3 is CSARQGGEQYF. The CDR3 DNA reads TGCAGTGCAAGACAGGGGGGCGAGCAGTACTTC.

The CDR3 sequence: CASSPPTGRTEAFF. Here the CDR3 DNA reads TGTGCCAGCAGTCCCCCTACAGGACGAACTGAAGCTTTCTTT. The chain links TRBV27 to TRBJ1-1; a possible D gene is TRBD1 (5 bases). The CDR3 is 14 amino acids. Looked up from germline, CDR1 is MNHEY and CDR2 is SMNVEV (reference sequence). Trimming stripped 5 bases from V and 5 bases from J, with 15 bases between.

This CDR3 is CASSLMAPDRGQETQYF. CDR3 nucleotides: TGTGCCAGCAGCTTAATGGCCCCCGACAGGGGGCAAGAGACCCAGTACTTC. The chain recombines TRBV7-9 with TRBJ2-5; TRBD1 matches 9 bases. This CDR3 comprises 17 residues. CDR1 is SEHNR, CDR2 FQNEAQ, per germline (reference sequence). V gave up 2 bases and J gave up 2 bases; unmatched junction bases: 9.

The J gene is TRBJ2-1, the V gene TRBV5-1; 9 nucleotides align to TRBD2. The CDR3 runs to 16 residues. Germline V gives CDR1 SGHRS, CDR2 YFSETQ. V dropped 4 bases and J dropped 5; count of bases not matched to a gene: 10. This chain's CDR3 is CASSPQVSGGNNEQFF. The CDR3 DNA reads TGCGCCAGCAGCCCACAAGTAAGCGGGGGGAACAATGAGCAGTTCTTC.

This rearrangement joins TRBV19 to TRBJ2-2; D gene unclear. The V gene lost 4 bases and the J gene lost 5 bases, with 8 bases spanning the gap. The CDR3 covers 13 residues. Germline V gene sequence: CDR1 LNHDA, CDR2 SQIVND (reference sequence). CDR3 protein: CASSKPLTGELFF. The CDR3, as DNA: TGTGCCAGTAGTAAGCCACTAACCGGGGAGCTGTTTTTT.

The gene calls are TRBV15 and TRBJ2-3, with 9 bases matching TRBD2. With V trimmed by 4 bases and J by 1 base, 3 bases remained unmatched. The CDR3 has 15 amino acids. The germline CDR1 and CDR2 sequences are LNHNV and YYDKDF (reference sequence). The CDR3 coding sequence is TGTGCCACCAGCACTCGGACTAGCGGCACAGATACGCAGTATTTT. Amino acid sequence: CATSTRTSGTDTQYF.

This chain connects TRBV27 to TRBJ2-3; D possibly corresponds to TRBD2 (6 bases). The V gene's germline CDR1 is MNHEY and CDR2 SMNVEV (reference sequence). The CDR3 length is 14 residues. Trimming removed 1 base from V and 4 bases from J, with 9 bases in between. The CDR3 DNA follows: TGTGCCAGCAGTTTATGGGAGGCCCCAGATACGCAGTATTTT. Protein: CASSLWEAPDTQYF.

The chain is built from TRBV5-4 and TRBJ2-3; possible D gene TRBD2, 6 bases. V was clipped by 1 base and J by 2 bases, with 14 bases between them. The CDR3 contains 16 residues. The germline V gene encodes CDR1 SGHNT and CDR2 YYREEE (reference sequence). DNA of the CDR3: TGTGCCAGCAGCTTGTATCTCGGGGGAGACACAGATACGCAGTATTTT. Residues: CASSLYLGGDTDTQYF.

This clone occurred once. The chain is built from TRBV30 and TRBJ1-2, with D tentatively TRBD1 (6 bases). This CDR3 has 11 amino acids. The V end lost 7 bases, the J end lost 8 bases, and 14 bases lay between the germline ends. The germline V gene has CDR1 GTSNPN and CDR2 SVGIG (reference sequence). The CDR3 spells CALERGAGYTF. The CDR3 DNA sequence: TGTGCCTTGGAACGGGGGGCAGGCTACACCTTC.

The chain carries TRBV13 and TRBJ2-1; TRBD2 matches at 7 bases. Germline CDR1 PRHDT, CDR2 FYEKMQ (reference sequence). V lost 2 bases and J lost 1; bases outside the gene matches: 5. The CDR3 is made up of 16 amino acids. The CDR3, as DNA: TGTGCCAGCAGCTTATTCTCCGGGGGGTCCTACAATGAGCAGTTCTTC. It is translated as CASSLFSGGSYNEQFF.

The sample holds one count of this clone. The CDR3 is CASSQAGGSYNEQFF. DNA of the CDR3: TGCGCCAGCAGCCAGGCGGGGGGAAGTTACAATGAGCAGTTCTTC. The J gene is TRBJ2-1, the V gene TRBV4-1; 8 bases agree with TRBD2. The J segment lost 4 bases and the V segment lost 3 bases, leaving 5 bases of the junction unmatched. The CDR3 consists of 15 residues. Per germline, CDR1 MGHRA and CDR2 YSYEKL.

This clone has just a few counts. The J gene is TRBJ1-5, the V gene TRBV28, with a tentative D call TRBD1 (5 bases). The V gene lost 3 bases and the J gene lost 2 bases, with 5 bases spanning the gap. Looked up from germline, CDR1 is MDHEN and CDR2 is SYDVKM. This CDR3 is 13 amino acids long. The CDR3 reads CASSLTGNQPQHF. In DNA form, the CDR3 reads TGTGCCAGCAGTTTGACAGGCAATCAGCCCCAGCATTTT.

This chain joins TRBV19 and TRBJ1-2; D unresolved. CDR3 length: 16 residues. The V gene lost 3 bases and the J gene lost 0 bases, with 14 bases spanning the gap. Germline V gene lookup returns CDR1 LNHDA and CDR2 SQIVND (reference sequence). Written as DNA, the CDR3 is TGTGCCAGTAGTATGGGTGGAGAGTTAACTAACTATGGCTACACCTTC. The encoded protein is CASSMGGELTNYGYTF.

The chain is built from TRBV28 and TRBJ1-1; 9 nucleotides agree with TRBD1. The CDR3 extends over 13 amino acids. V lost 5 bases, J lost 11 bases, and 9 bases stayed unmatched. CDR1 and CDR2 (germline): MDHEN, SYDVKM. The CDR3 reads CASSPGTGQRAFF. DNA for the CDR3: TGTGCCAGCAGTCCCGGGACAGGGCAGCGGGCTTTCTTT.

The chain is built from TRBV14 and TRBJ2-5; maybe TRBD2 (5 bases). There are 15 residues in the CDR3. The germline V gene encodes CDR1 SGHDN and CDR2 FVKESK. V was cut by 3 bases and J by 5 bases, with 16 bases left in between. Here the CDR3 DNA reads TGTGCCAGCAGCCAGGTATTCGGGATTGCGGAGACCCAGTACTTC. Protein product: CASSQVFGIAETQYF.

This clone has a handful of counts. This chain joins TRBV27 and TRBJ2-2; the D is unclear. Per the germline V gene, CDR1 is MNHEY and CDR2 is SMNVEV (reference sequence). The CDR3 runs to 14 residues. Trimming shortened V by 3 bases and J by 7 bases, and 12 bases separated the two germline ends. The CDR3 is CASSFTLPVGELFF. CDR3 nucleotides: TGTGCCAGCAGTTTTACCCTCCCGGTCGGGGAGCTGTTTTTT.

The genes are TRBV5-4 and TRBJ2-7; D is perhaps TRBD1 (5 bases). V dropped 0 bases and J dropped 1 base, with 11 bases sitting between them. CDR1 and CDR2 (germline): SGHNT, YYREEE (reference sequence). The CDR3 extends over 15 amino acids. The CDR3 coding sequence is TGTGCCAGCAGCTTGGATCCGAGACAGTCCTACGAGCAGTACTTC. Protein product: CASSLDPRQSYEQYF.

This clone is a singleton in its sample. The rearrangement uses TRBV15 and TRBJ2-1; 12 bases align to TRBD2. The CDR3 consists of 19 residues. V lost 1 base to trimming and J lost 5 bases; unmatched junction nucleotides: 12. Germline loops: CDR1 LNHNV, CDR2 YYDKDF (reference sequence). In nucleotides, the CDR3 is TGTGCCACCAGCAGAGTTGCTAGCGGGGGGGCATGGGTAGACAATGAGCAGTTCTTC. As protein: CATSRVASGGAWVDNEQFF.

The chain employs TRBV5-6 and TRBJ2-7; tentative D call: TRBD2 (5 bases). Trimming removed 0 bases at V and 7 bases at J, with 14 bases between. Per the germline V gene, CDR1 is SGHDT and CDR2 is YYEEEE. The CDR3 runs 14 residues. The CDR3 spells CASSLGAGFREQYF. CDR3 nucleotides: TGTGCCAGCAGCTTGGGCGCGGGTTTTAGGGAGCAGTACTTC. Full variable domain (outside the CDR3, taken from reference TRBV5-6 and TRBJ2-7): DAGVTQSPTHLIKTRGQQVTLRCSPKSGHDTVSWYQQALGQGPQFIFQYYEEEERQRGNFPDRFSGHQFPNYSSELNVNALLLGDSALYLCASSLGAGFREQYFGPGTRLTVT.

The chain is built from TRBV4-1 and TRBJ2-2; D remains ambiguous. The CDR3 runs 14 residues. CDR1 and CDR2 (germline): MGHRA, YSYEKL. Trimming removed 0 bases from V and 8 bases from J, with 10 bases in between. The CDR3: CASSQEPTTGELFF. In DNA, the CDR3 is TGCGCCAGCAGCCAAGAACCGACGACTGGGGAGCTGTTTTTT.

The chain recombines TRBV2 with TRBJ1-4; D perhaps matches TRBD1 (6 bases). CDR3 length equals 14 residues. Trimming removed 7 bases from V and 2 bases from J, with 11 bases in between. CDR1 is SNHLY, CDR2 FYNNEI, per germline. The CDR3 DNA is TGTGCCAGCAAATCAACAGGGACTAATGAAAAACTGTTTTTT. It specifies CASKSTGTNEKLFF.

The chain recombines TRBV15 with TRBJ1-5; TRBD1 might be the D (5 bases). Germline V gene data show CDR1 as LNHNV and CDR2 as YYDKDF (reference sequence). The CDR3 contains 14 residues. Deletions cut 3 bases from V and 0 bases from J, with 6 bases between. The CDR3 nucleotides read TGTGCCACCAGCAGCAGGGTTAGCAATCAGCCCCAGCATTTT. Residues: CATSSRVSNQPQHF.

The V gene is TRBV5-4, the J gene TRBJ1-1; no clear D gene. CDR3 length equals 15 residues. CDR1 is SGHNT and CDR2 is YYREEE in the germline V gene (reference sequence). Trimming removed 5 bases at V and 0 bases at J, with 14 bases between. This CDR3 reads CASRLRQQLNTEAFF. CDR3 in DNA: TGTGCCAGCAGACTACGCCAGCAATTGAACACTGAAGCTTTCTTT.

The gene calls are TRBV5-1 and TRBJ2-2, with D possibly matching TRBD1 (5 bases). CDR1 and CDR2 (germline): SGHRS, YFSETQ. Trimming shortened V by 4 bases and J by 0 bases, and 10 bases separated the two germline ends. This CDR3 is 15 amino acids long. This chain's CDR3 is CASSVDTTNTGELFF. CDR3 DNA sequence: TGCGCCAGCAGCGTGGACACTACGAACACCGGGGAGCTGTTTTTT.

The chain uses TRBV6-1 and TRBJ1-1, with TRBD1 matching 7 bases. The trim removed 7 bases at V and 0 bases at J, leaving 5 bases unmatched. Germline V CDR1 and CDR2: MNHNS, SASEGT. This CDR3 spans 14 amino acids. The CDR3, as DNA: TGTGCCAGCATGGAGGACAGGCTGAACACTGAAGCTTTCTTT. Amino acids: CASMEDRLNTEAFF.